Presented here are 4 T cell receptor beta chains from one specimen sequenced in a study of long-term antiretroviral therapy in people with HIV. The immunoSEQ assay was v3.0, run at survey level. TCRdb keeps only in-frame clones here, not all; method: immunoSEQ multiplex PCR. Counted here are about 16,000 clones, roughly 75% occurring once; the ten biggest clones make up around 13%. The sequencing here drew on unsorted PBMCs, taken 1.5 years before starting antiretroviral therapy. The receptors stem from a woman aged 45 to 65 with HIV.

V gene TRBV7-9 combines with J gene TRBJ1-2; D remains unclear. V lost 0 bases to trimming and J lost 0 bases, with 8 bases between them. Looked up from germline, CDR1 is SEHNR and CDR2 is FQNEAQ (reference sequence). CDR3 length: 15 amino acids. The CDR3 sequence is CASSLAVGANYGYTF. In DNA, the CDR3 is TGTGCCAGCAGCTTAGCCGTGGGAGCTAACTATGGCTACACCTTC.

Remarks on this clone: Other DNA sequences in the same sample also yield this CDR3. V gene TRBV2 combines with J gene TRBJ1-6, with D perhaps matching TRBD1 (5 bases). This CDR3 comprises 13 residues. Looked up from germline, CDR1 is SNHLY and CDR2 is FYNNEI. The CDR3 DNA reads TGTGCTTCCAGGCAGGGAGGTAATTCACCCCTCCACTTT. It specifies CASRQGGNSPLHF.

The chain joins TRBV7-2 to TRBJ2-1; possible D gene TRBD2, 6 bases. The CDR3 runs 15 residues. Trimming took off 2 bases at V and 8 bases at J, with 16 bases between the two ends. The germline V gene has CDR1 SGHTA and CDR2 FQGNSA. For the CDR3, the DNA is TGTGCCAGCAGCTTACGTACGGGGGTAGGGGATGAGCAGTTCTTC. Its translation: CASSLRTGVGDEQFF.

V usage is TRBV10-2 and J usage is TRBJ2-7; D gene ambiguous. Germline V lookup: CDR1 WSHSY, CDR2 SAAADI. V was trimmed by 5 bases and J by 2 bases, leaving 4 bases between them. This CDR3 contains 11 residues. CDR3 nucleotides: TGCGCCAGCAGTTCCGCCTACGAGCAGTACTTC. Its translation is CASSSAYEQYF.